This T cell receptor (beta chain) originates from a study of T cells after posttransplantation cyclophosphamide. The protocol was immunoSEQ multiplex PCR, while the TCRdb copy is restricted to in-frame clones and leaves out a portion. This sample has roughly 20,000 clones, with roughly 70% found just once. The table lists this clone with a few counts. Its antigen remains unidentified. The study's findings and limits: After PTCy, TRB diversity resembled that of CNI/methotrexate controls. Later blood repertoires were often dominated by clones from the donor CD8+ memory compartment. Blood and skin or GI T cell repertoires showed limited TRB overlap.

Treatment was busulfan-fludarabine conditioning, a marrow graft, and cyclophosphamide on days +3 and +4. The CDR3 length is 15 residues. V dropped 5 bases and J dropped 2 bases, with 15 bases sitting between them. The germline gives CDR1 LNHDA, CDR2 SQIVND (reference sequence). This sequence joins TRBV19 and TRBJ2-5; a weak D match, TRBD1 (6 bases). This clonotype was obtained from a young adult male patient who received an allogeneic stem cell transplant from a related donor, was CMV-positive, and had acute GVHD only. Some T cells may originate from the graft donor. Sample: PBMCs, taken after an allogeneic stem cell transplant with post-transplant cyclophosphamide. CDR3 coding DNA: TGTGCCAGTAGTTCGGACAGAGCGCTACAAGAGACCCAGTACTTC. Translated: CASSSDRALQETQYF.